The clone carrying this TCR beta chain was seen at least ten times. The data derive from a study of T-cell reconstitution after alpha-beta-depleted transplantation in children. The V end lost 0 bases, the J end lost 0 bases, and 11 bases lay between the germline ends. The CDR3 spans 15 residues. Germline assignment: CDR1 SQVTM and CDR2 ANQGSEA. Unique molecular identifiers were incorporated into the prepared TCRbeta library. Each CDR3 protein gets one entry after TCRdb re-called the PCR reads with MiXCR. The sample contains some 590,000 distinct CDR3 sequences, about 11% of which appear only once. The source of this sequence is a human donor who donated a stem cell graft to a child with acute myeloid leukemia. The rearrangement uses TRBV29-1 and TRBJ1-1; no reliable D call. This sample comprised PBMCs from the stem cell graft donor, obtained from the stem cell graft. The CDR3 reads CSVEDRGNLNTEAFF. Here the CDR3 DNA reads TGCAGCGTTGAAGATCGGGGTAACTTGAACACTGAAGCTTTCTTT.